This T cell receptor beta chain appears in the sequencing data of a study of lymphopenia after photon versus proton radiotherapy. Overall study findings and caveats: Proton therapy kept repertoires fairly stable, unlike photons, which gained effector/memory cells. Post-nadir TCR diversity decline inversely tracked overall survival among those who died. After the lymphocyte nadir, photon-treated repertoires showed oligoclonal expansion, especially of CD8+ Temra cells. Only patients who died were analyzed for survival; proton advantage is unproven.

Notes on this clone: Its antigen is as yet unknown.

Germline V gene data show CDR1 as LNHDA and CDR2 as SQIVND (reference sequence). J was trimmed by 6 bases and V by 5 bases; bases with no gene match: 13. This CDR3 comprises 15 residues. Profiling relied on immunoSEQ multiplex PCR, and the TCRdb table lists in-frame clones only, not all of them. The sample includes 18,000 or so clones, approximately 91% of them seen just once. The chain couples TRBV19 to TRBJ2-7; 7 bases match TRBD2. The sample was peripheral blood, taken from a patient treated with proton-based radiotherapy. The source of this sequence is a man aged 65-85 years with pancreatic cancer. Here the CDR3 reads CASSATGGSPSEQYF. The CDR3 DNA sequence: TGTGCCAGTAGTGCGACTGGCGGGAGTCCGAGCGAGCAGTACTTC.